These 6 T cell receptor beta chains came from one sample sequenced in a study of metastatic and nonmetastatic thyroid tumors. TCRdb called clones again from the PCR reads with MiXCR. The sample lists tens of thousands of clones; roughly 12% were seen once. No patient received treatment before thyroid surgery. Sequencing was carried out using blood. The receptors stem from a female donor with papillary thyroid cancer or a benign thyroid nodule (not recorded which). Some clones in this sample may be carry-over from other donors' samples.

There are many counts of this clone. This sequence joins TRBV5-6 and TRBJ1-2, with 8 positions matching TRBD1. Germline lookup yields CDR1 SGHDT and CDR2 YYEEEE. CDR3 length: 15 amino acids. V trimming: 4 bases; J trimming: 4 bases; junction bases outside the gene matches: 9. CDR3 sequence: CASSPGTGSLYGYTF. The CDR3 DNA reads TGTGCCAGCAGCCCGGGGACAGGATCCCTCTATGGCTACACCTTC.

At least ten counts were recorded for this clone. Additional DNA sequences in this sample encode the identical CDR3. This rearrangement joins TRBV4-1 to TRBJ1-4; a possible D gene is TRBD1 (6 bases). Germline values: CDR1 MGHRA, CDR2 YSYEKL. CDR3 length equals 17 residues. V gave up 3 bases and J gave up 5 bases, with 19 bases separating them. The CDR3 reads CASSHPTGGGKNEKLFF. The DNA for the CDR3 is TGCGCCAGCAGCCACCCAACCGGGGGGGGCAAGAATGAAAAACTGTTTTTT.

In the case of this clone: Lacking the conserved final phenylalanine or tryptophan, this CDR3 likely reflects a read error. The limits of the CDR3 on the DNA are not certain, so only TCRdb's listed CDR3 is given. The rearrangement joins TRBV19 to TRBJ2-6; TRBD1 is taken as the D call from the table, unchecked against the DNA. Germline V gene lookup returns CDR1 LNHDA and CDR2 SQIVND (reference sequence). The CDR3 length equals 16 residues, ends included. CDR3 protein: CASSPYRVSGANVMTL.

This chain joins TRBV11-1 and TRBJ2-3; D gene uncertain. V lost 7 bases to trimming and J lost 4 bases, with 18 bases between them. Germline assignment: CDR1 SGHAT and CDR2 FQDESV (reference sequence). The CDR3 consists of 15 residues. The DNA of the CDR3 is TGTGCCAGCAACAAGGCCGTGGTACAGTCAGATACGCAGTATTTT. This encodes CASNKAVVQSDTQYF.

V and J are TRBV18 and TRBJ1-1, with unresolved D. Germline CDR1 is KGHSH and CDR2 is LQKENI. The CDR3 contains 12 residues. The V gene lost 4 bases and the J gene lost 13 bases, with 16 bases spanning the gap. The DNA for the CDR3 is TGTGCCAGCTCACTGCCTAATGTGGAGGTTTTCTTT. Its translation is CASSLPNVEVFF.

This clone was observed many times. The chain couples TRBV12-3 or TRBV12-4 to TRBJ1-1; D may be TRBD1 (6 bases). V shed 3 bases and J shed 5 bases, with 19 bases lying between them. This CDR3 contains 16 residues. The CDR3 loop reads CASSFGTGWGWTEAFF. The CDR3, as DNA: TGTGCCAGCAGTTTTGGAACAGGGTGGGGGTGGACTGAAGCTTTCTTT.